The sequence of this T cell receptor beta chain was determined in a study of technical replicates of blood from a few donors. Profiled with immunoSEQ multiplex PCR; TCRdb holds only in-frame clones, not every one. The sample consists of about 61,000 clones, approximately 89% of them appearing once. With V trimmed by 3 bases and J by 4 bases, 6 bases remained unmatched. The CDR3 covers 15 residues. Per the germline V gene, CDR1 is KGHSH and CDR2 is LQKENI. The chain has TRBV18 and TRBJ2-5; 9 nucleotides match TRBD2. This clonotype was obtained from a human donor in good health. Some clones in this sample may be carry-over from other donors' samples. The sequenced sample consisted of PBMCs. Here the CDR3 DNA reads TGTGCCAGCTCACCTGCGACTAGCGGAAGAGAGACCCAGTACTTC. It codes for CASSPATSGRETQYF.